This T cell receptor (beta chain) was observed in a study of blood T cells in healthy people across ages. The length of the CDR3 is 14 residues. The V end lost 2 bases, the J end lost 4 bases, and 12 bases lay between the germline ends. Looked up from germline, CDR1 is SQVTM and CDR2 is ANQGSEA. Together with a sample-barcoded 5' primer, a J-beta primer mix was included in a second PCR lasting roughly 7 to 11 cycles. TCRdb analysed the 5' RACE reads with MiXCR anew, one entry per CDR3 protein. The data hold about 1.7 million distinct CDR3 sequences, with roughly 28% observed a single time. The receptor was derived from a woman aged 30 to 39 in good health. The chain recombines TRBV29-1 with TRBJ2-1, with D perhaps TRBD2 (6 bases). Sequenced material: blood. CDR3 coding DNA: TGCAGCGTTGAACCCCGGGACTTATACAATGAGCAGTTCTTC. Its translation is CSVEPRDLYNEQFF.